This is a list of T cell receptor beta chains from one sample in a study of T-cell reconstitution after alpha-beta-depleted transplantation in children. TCRdb called the PCR reads again in MiXCR, with one record for every CDR3 protein. The data show about 280,000 distinct CDR3 sequences, with roughly 12% seen just once and about a quarter held by the top ten. The sequenced sample was peripheral blood, obtained 180 days after TCRalphabeta/CD19-depleted stem cell transplant. The receptor source for this set is a male patient aged 2-15 years who had a stem cell transplant for chronic granulomatous disease, so the T cells may come from the graft donor. Each CDR3 is given with its conserved first and last residue. The D gene is left open where the match is weak. Size is stated as once, few, many or a size class.

many,TRBV6-1,TRBD1,TRBJ1-4,TGTGCCAGCACTAAGACAGGGGGCGTAGTAACTAATGAAAAACTGTTTTTT,CASTKTGGVVTNEKLFF
many,TRBV20-1,.,TRBJ1-2,TGCAGTGCTAGAGATAACGCACGTGGCTACACCTTC,CSARDNARGYTF
many,TRBV7-8,TRBD2,TRBJ2-5,TGTGCCAGCAGTTTCCTAGCGGGAGAATCGGAGACCCAGTACTTC,CASSFLAGESETQYF
many,TRBV7-9,.,TRBJ2-5,TGTGCCAGCAGCTTAGACAGGAGGGTGGAAGAGACCCAGTACTTC,CASSLDRRVEETQYF
many,TRBV4-1,TRBD2,TRBJ2-1,TGCGCCAGCAGCCAAGGTGGAGGGGGCCGCGGGCTAGCGGGACCCAATGAGCAGTTCTTC,CASSQGGGGRGLAGPNEQFF
few,TRBV23-1,.,TRBJ2-1,TGCCCGGAATTTGGGGGTGGCGATGAGCAGTTCTTC,CPEFGGGDEQFF
many,TRBV5-1,TRBD2,TRBJ2-1,TGCGCCAGCAGCTTGAGGGAGGGCGTCAATGAGCAGTTCTTC,CASSLREGVNEQFF
many,TRBV20-1,.,TRBJ2-3,TGCAGTGCTAGAGAATCCGCCTTAAGCGTCCCAGATACGCAGTATTTT,CSARESALSVPDTQYF
many,TRBV4-2,.,TRBJ2-3,TGTGCCAGCAGCCAAACCGGGACCCGGAGTGGTTCAGATACGCAGTATTTT,CASSQTGTRSGSDTQYF
many,TRBV9,.,TRBJ2-3,TGTGCCAGCAGCCCTCCGACTAGCACAGATACGCAGTATTTT,CASSPPTSTDTQYF
many,TRBV2,.,TRBJ2-7,TGTGCCAGCAGTGATTTGGGGCAACGGTACTTC,CASSDLGQRYF
many,TRBV29-1,TRBD2,TRBJ2-1,TGCAGCGCTACACTAGCGGGAGGGCCGGGTGAGCAGTTCTTC,CSATLAGGPGEQFF
many,TRBV7-6,TRBD2,TRBJ2-3,TGTGCCAGCAGCTTATCTGGACTAGCAACAGATACGCAGTATTTT,CASSLSGLATDTQYF
many,TRBV5-5,.,TRBJ1-1,TGTGCCAGCAGCTTAGGGACGGTGAACACTGAAGCTTTCTTT,CASSLGTVNTEAFF
few,TRBV6-6,.,TRBJ1-1,TGTGCCAGCTCCCGGGACGAGAACACTGAAGCTTTCTTT,CASSRDENTEAFF
many,TRBV29-1,TRBD1,TRBJ2-3,TGCAGCGTACGACAGGGGGTATCTACAGATACGCAGTATTTT,CSVRQGVSTDTQYF
many,TRBV5-1,.,TRBJ2-6,TGCGCCAGCAGCTTGTATTTAGATTTGGGTGCCCCTGGGGCCAACGTCCTGACTTTC,CASSLYLDLGAPGANVLTF
many,TRBV9,TRBD1,TRBJ2-1,TGTGCCAGCAGCGTTCGAGGGGGCGACTACAATGAGCAGTTCTTC,CASSVRGGDYNEQFF
many,TRBV20-1,TRBD2,TRBJ2-1,TGCAGTGCTAGACCGGGACTAGCGGGAGTTCGGGATGAGCAGTTCTTC,CSARPGLAGVRDEQFF
many,TRBV6-1,TRBD2,TRBJ2-3,TGTGCCAGCAGTGAAGCGCCGGGAGGGGGCACAGATACGCAGTATTTT,CASSEAPGGGTDTQYF
many,TRBV7-3,.,TRBJ2-3,TGTGCCAGCAGCCTACGACCAGCCGCAGATACGCAGTATTTT,CASSLRPAADTQYF
many,TRBV29-1,.,TRBJ2-5,TGCAGCGTTGGTGGGGGCGGAGAGACCCAGTACTTC,CSVGGGGETQYF
many,TRBV20-1,.,TRBJ1-1,TGCAGTGCTAGCTCTTCGAACACTGAAGCTTTCTTT,CSASSSNTEAFF
many,TRBV28,TRBD1,TRBJ2-7,TGTGCCAGCAGAGGACAGGTTTTCTCCTACGAGCAGTACTTC,CASRGQVFSYEQYF
many,TRBV7-2,.,TRBJ2-2,TGTGCCAGCAGCTTACGAGGGGGGCTAAGGGCGAGGGAGCTGTTTTTT,CASSLRGGLRARELFF
few,TRBV28,TRBD2,TRBJ2-2,TGTGCCAGTCGTGTTGGGGGGGACACCGGGGAGCTGTTTTTT,CASRVGGDTGELFF
many,TRBV5-5,.,TRBJ1-3,TGTGCCAGCGAGCCTTTTATAGGCAGCTCTGGAAACACCATATATTTT,CASEPFIGSSGNTIYF
many,TRBV7-2,.,TRBJ1-1,TGTGCCAGCAGCTTAGTCCCTAGGAACACTGAAGCTTTCTTT,CASSLVPRNTEAFF
many,TRBV12-3/TRBV12-4,TRBD2,TRBJ2-1,TGTGCCAGCCTCCACTGGGGGGGGAATAATGAGCAGTTCTTC,CASLHWGGNNEQFF
many,TRBV20-1,TRBD2,TRBJ2-7,TGCAGTGCTAGAGATTTCCGGGGGACTAGCGGTTACGAGCAGTACTTC,CSARDFRGTSGYEQYF
many,TRBV18,.,TRBJ1-5,TGTGCCAGCTCACCATCGGGGGTGAGAAATCAGCCCCAGCATTTT,CASSPSGVRNQPQHF
many,TRBV4-3,TRBD2,TRBJ2-1,TGCGCCAGCAGCTTAGAGACGGGGGGGCCCTACAATGAGCAGTTCTTC,CASSLETGGPYNEQFF
many,TRBV5-1,TRBD2,TRBJ2-3,TGCGCCAGCAGAAGGGCTAGCGGAACAGATACGCAGTATTTT,CASRRASGTDTQYF
many,TRBV5-1,TRBD2,TRBJ2-1,TGCGCCAGCAGCTTCGGTCTAGCGGGAGGGCCTCTGTATAATGAGCAGTTCTTC,CASSFGLAGGPLYNEQFF
many,TRBV20-1,TRBD2,TRBJ2-2,TGCAGTGCCGGACTAGCGGCTACCGGGGAGCTGTTTTTT,CSAGLAATGELFF
many,TRBV7-9,.,TRBJ2-7,TGTGCCAGCAGCTTACAGGCGGGTACGAACGAGCAGTACTTC,CASSLQAGTNEQYF
many,TRBV5-1,.,TRBJ2-3,TGCGCCAGCAGCCCTGCCCCTTTCACAGATACGCAGTATTTT,CASSPAPFTDTQYF
many,TRBV29-1,TRBD1,TRBJ2-2,TGCAGCGCTAGGGGACAGAGCGAAGGTACCGGGGAGCTGTTTTTT,CSARGQSEGTGELFF
many,TRBV11-2,.,TRBJ2-5,TGTGCCAGCAGCCCGACTAGATCGGGAGAGACCCAGTACTTC,CASSPTRSGETQYF
many,TRBV27,.,TRBJ2-1,TGTGCCAGCAGTTTATCATCCGGCAGCTCCTACAATGAGCAGTTCTTC,CASSLSSGSSYNEQFF
many,TRBV5-1,.,TRBJ2-3,TGCGCCAGCAGCCCCAGGGAGCTAGCTAGCACAGATACGCAGTATTTT,CASSPRELASTDTQYF